The rows below give T cell receptor beta chains drawn from one sample of a study of T-cell reconstitution after alpha-beta-depleted transplantation in children. One entry per CDR3 protein results from TCRdb running MiXCR on the PCR reads. The table records about 460,000 distinct CDR3 sequences, roughly an eighth of them present only once. The source material was PBMCs from the stem cell graft donor, sampled from the stem cell graft. These receptor sequences come from a human donor who donated a stem cell graft to a child with combined immunodeficiency. Each CDR3 is given with its conserved first and last residue. A D gene is named only where the DNA matches it firmly. Not all rows give a size; the values are once, few, many and, for expanded clones, a class.

j_call,v_call,d_call,clone_size,cdr3_nt,cdr3_aa
TRBJ1-2,TRBV7-2,.,.,TGTGCCAGCAGCTTAGGAGGGGTTGGAGCACACTATGGCTACACCTTC,CASSLGGVGAHYGYTF
TRBJ1-1,TRBV29-1,.,few,TGCAGCGTTGGGTTAAACCGGGGGGCTTTCTTT,CSVGLNRGAFF
TRBJ1-1,TRBV4-3,TRBD1,.,TGCGCCAGCAGCCAGACAGGGCTCGGGGGTGGGAACACTGAAGCTTTCTTT,CASSQTGLGGGNTEAFF
TRBJ2-3,TRBV30,.,.,TGTGCCTGGGGTCACCGAGATACGCAGTATTTT,CAWGHRDTQYF
TRBJ2-7,TRBV6-5,.,.,TGTGCCAGCAGTTACTCAGGGGGAGGAGACGAGCAGTACTTC,CASSYSGGGDEQYF
TRBJ2-1,TRBV12-3/TRBV12-4,TRBD1,.,TGTGCCAGCAGTACGCAGGGGGCAGGTTCTGAGCAGTTCTTC,CASSTQGAGSEQFF
TRBJ2-7,TRBV3-1,.,.,TGTGCCAGCAGCCAAGACAGAGACGGCTTTTTAGAGCAGTACTTC,CASSQDRDGFLEQYF
TRBJ2-7,TRBV12-3/TRBV12-4,TRBD2,many,TGTGCCAGCAGTTTAGAGTCTAGCGGGGGGACAGCCTACGAGCAGTACTTC,CASSLESSGGTAYEQYF
TRBJ2-3,TRBV20-1,.,few,TGCAGTGCTAGAGATGGTCGGGGGCGGGCAGATACGCAGTATTTT,CSARDGRGRADTQYF
TRBJ2-4,TRBV12-3/TRBV12-4,.,.,TGTGCCAGCAGTTCTCAGGACCCAAAAAACATTCAGTACTTC,CASSSQDPKNIQYF
TRBJ2-3,TRBV12-3/TRBV12-4,TRBD2,few,TGTGCCAGCAGTACCGGAGCGGGGGGGGCCATAGATACGCAGTATTTT,CASSTGAGGAIDTQYF
TRBJ2-1,TRBV27,.,many,TGTGCCAGCAGTTTTGGTGCAGGATTCAATGAGCAGTTCTTC,CASSFGAGFNEQFF
TRBJ2-7,TRBV11-1,.,many,TGTGCCAGCAGCTTTCATGCCTCCTACGAGCAGTACTTC,CASSFHASYEQYF
TRBJ2-7,TRBV9,.,many,TGTGCCAGCAGCGGGACAGGGACTATTACGAAGCAGTACTTC,CASSGTGTITKQYF
TRBJ2-3,TRBV12-3/TRBV12-4,TRBD2,few,TGTGCCAGCAGTTTAGGGCTTGTGACTAGCGGGCGAACAGATACGCAGTATTTT,CASSLGLVTSGRTDTQYF
TRBJ2-7,TRBV12-3/TRBV12-4,.,many,TGTGCCAGCAGCCCACAGCTAAACTCCTACGAGCAGTACTTC,CASSPQLNSYEQYF
TRBJ1-6,TRBV12-3/TRBV12-4,.,few,TGTGCCAGCAAATCTCACAGGGCGGATAATTCACCCCTCCACTTT,CASKSHRADNSPLHF
TRBJ2-7,TRBV9,.,few,TGTGCCAGCAGCCCGAACGTCTACGAGCAGTACTTC,CASSPNVYEQYF
TRBJ2-7,TRBV4-3,.,few,TGCGCCAGCAGCCCAGCAACGCACGTGGCCTACGAGCAGTACTTC,CASSPATHVAYEQYF
TRBJ2-1,TRBV3-1,.,few,TGTGCCAGCAGCCAAGAGGGGATTCCTGAGCAGTTCTTC,CASSQEGIPEQFF
TRBJ2-1,TRBV4-2,.,.,TGTGCCAGCAGCCATAGCGGCATTTACAATGAGCAGTTCTTC,CASSHSGIYNEQFF
TRBJ1-2,TRBV12-3/TRBV12-4,.,many,TGTGCCAGCAGTTCAACCCTTTATGGCTACACCTTC,CASSSTLYGYTF
TRBJ2-5,TRBV20-1,.,few,TGCAGTGCTAGAGATACCAAACCGGCCGGGGAGACCCAGTACTTC,CSARDTKPAGETQYF
TRBJ2-5,TRBV7-8,TRBD1,few,TGTGCCAGCAGCTTAGGGGGGACAGGGGTGTTAGAGACCCAGTACTTC,CASSLGGTGVLETQYF
TRBJ2-1,TRBV3-1,TRBD1,.,TGTGCCTGCAGCCTTCAGACAGGGGCTCTCCTCAATGAGCAGTTCTTC,CACSLQTGALLNEQFF
TRBJ2-1,TRBV6-1,TRBD2,.,TGTGCCAGCAGTGAAACCCTCCCTAGCGGCCTAACGGCCAATGAGCAGTTCTTC,CASSETLPSGLTANEQFF
TRBJ2-7,TRBV4-1,.,few,TGCGCCAGCAGCCAAGATACCGAGCAGTACTTC,CASSQDTEQYF
TRBJ2-5,TRBV20-1,TRBD2,few,TGCAGTGCTGCTGGACTAGCGGGAAGATACCAAGAGACCCAGTACTTC,CSAAGLAGRYQETQYF
TRBJ2-5,TRBV12-3/TRBV12-4,.,few,TGTGCCAGCGGCCGGGGGGCCGTGGAGACCCAGTACTTC,CASGRGAVETQYF
TRBJ2-3,TRBV7-3,TRBD1,.,TGTGCCAGCAGCCGGACAGGGATCGATTTGGGAGATACGCAGTATTTT,CASSRTGIDLGDTQYF
TRBJ2-1,TRBV24-1,TRBD1,once,TGTGCCACCAGTCCCAGTCCGTGGACAGGGACCGACAATGAGCAGTTCTTC,CATSPSPWTGTDNEQFF
TRBJ2-1,TRBV5-5,.,few,TGTGCCAGCAGCTCCTCGCGGCAGGGGAGGACCTGGAATGAGCAGTTCTTC,CASSSSRQGRTWNEQFF
TRBJ2-1,TRBV6-2/TRBV6-3,.,many,TGTGCCAGCAGTTATCTGCAGGACACAGAGTTC,CASSYLQDTEF
TRBJ2-7,TRBV28,.,few,TGTGCCAGCAGTTTCCTAAAGGGTGAGTCCTACGAGCAGTACTTC,CASSFLKGESYEQYF
TRBJ2-7,TRBV2,TRBD1,few,TGTGCCAGCAGTGCCACAGGGGGGTTGTACGAGCAGTACTTC,CASSATGGLYEQYF
TRBJ2-2,TRBV7-3,TRBD2,.,TGTGCCAGCAGCTCTCGGACTAGCGGGATGGGCGGGGAGCTGTTTTTT,CASSSRTSGMGGELFF
TRBJ2-5,TRBV20-1,.,many,TGCAGTGCTACGCAAAACAGGGGAGCGGGTTCTCGGGAAAGCCAGTACTTC,CSATQNRGAGSRESQYF
TRBJ1-3,TRBV20-1,.,many,TGCACCGGGAGCTCTGGAAACACCATATATTTT,CTGSSGNTIYF
TRBJ2-1,TRBV24-1,TRBD2,few,TGTGCCACCAGTGACCAAGATCTAGCGGGAGGGGGCTACAATGAGCAGTTCTTC,CATSDQDLAGGGYNEQFF
TRBJ1-4,TRBV6-5,.,.,TGTGCCAGCAGTTACTCCAATGGACGCGAACTGTTTTTT,CASSYSNGRELFF
TRBJ2-6,TRBV12-3/TRBV12-4,.,.,TGTGCCAGCAGTCCGGACCTCCCAGGGGCCAACGTCCTGACTTTC,CASSPDLPGANVLTF
TRBJ2-1,TRBV6-2/TRBV6-3,.,many,TGTGCCAGCAGGGACGGCTACAATGAGCAGTTCTTC,CASRDGYNEQFF